A single sample gave rise to the 11 T cell receptor beta chains below, sequenced in a study of STAT5B mutations in CD4+ large granular lymphocyte leukemia. Sequencing was performed with immunoSEQ multiplex PCR; in TCRdb, only in-frame clones are kept and a portion is missing. The repertoire holds around 30,000 clones, with under 80% as singletons. The sample consisted of CD4+ T cells from blood buffy coats. The receptors come from a human donor in good health.

This chain joins TRBV7-2 and TRBJ2-7, with 8 bases aligning to TRBD1. V lost 5 bases to trimming and J lost 4 bases; unmatched junction nucleotides: 10. This CDR3 spans 15 amino acids. The germline CDR1 and CDR2 sequences are SGHTA and FQGNSA. This chain's CDR3 is CASSPRTGTGYEQYF. In DNA form, the CDR3 reads TGTGCCAGCAGCCCCCGGACAGGGACGGGATACGAGCAGTACTTC.

This rearrangement joins TRBV19 to TRBJ1-5, with 9 bases identical to TRBD1. Per germline, CDR1 LNHDA and CDR2 SQIVND (reference sequence). The CDR3 consists of 17 residues. The V gene end was trimmed by 5 bases and the J gene end by 2 bases; junction bases not matched to a gene: 10. The CDR3 loop reads CASSGTGGASGNQPQHF. In DNA, the CDR3 is TGTGCCAGTAGTGGAACAGGGGGCGCCTCTGGCAATCAGCCCCAGCATTTT.

The rearrangement links TRBV9 to TRBJ2-2; D not resolved. Germline CDR1 is SGDLS and CDR2 is YYNGEE. This CDR3 has 13 amino acids. V was pared by 1 base and J by 6 bases, with 7 bases between. The CDR3, as DNA: TGTGCCAGCAGCGTACTCCCCTCCGGGGAGCTGTTTTTT. Residues: CASSVLPSGELFF.

The rearrangement uses TRBV7-8 and TRBJ1-2; D remains unclear. There are 17 residues in the CDR3. The ends were cut back, 5 bases at V and 0 bases at J, with 19 bases in the middle. Germline V lookup: CDR1 SGHVS, CDR2 FQNEAQ. This chain's CDR3 is CASSRSVTTLANYGYTF. The CDR3 DNA follows: TGTGCCAGCAGCCGGAGCGTTACGACCCTGGCTAACTATGGCTACACCTTC.

J is TRBJ1-2 and V is TRBV27, with 8 bases aligning to TRBD1. CDR3 length: 14 amino acids. Germline V lookup: CDR1 MNHEY, CDR2 SMNVEV (reference sequence). The trim removed 6 bases at V and 6 bases at J, leaving 9 bases unmatched. CDR3 region: CASSLNRGINGYTF. CDR3 DNA sequence: TGTGCCAGCAGCCTTAACAGGGGGATAAATGGCTACACCTTC.

The gene calls are TRBV6-1 and TRBJ2-7; 7 bases map to TRBD1. Losses at the gene ends were 6 bases for V and 3 bases for J; bases not matched to a gene: 5. The germline V gene has CDR1 MNHNS and CDR2 SASEGT. CDR3 length equals 13 residues. The CDR3 coding sequence is TGTGCCAGCAGCACCCGACAGGGCTACGAGCAGTACTTC. Its protein product is CASSTRQGYEQYF.

As DNA, the CDR3 is TGTGCCAGCAGCCGACAGGGGGCGCATACTGAAGCTTTCTTT. Its protein is CASSRQGAHTEAFF. J is TRBJ1-1 and V is TRBV7-2; 10 nucleotides align to TRBD1. With V trimmed by 5 bases and J by 5 bases, 5 bases remained unmatched. Germline-derived CDR1 and CDR2 are SGHTA and FQGNSA. CDR3 length: 14 amino acids.

The rearrangement links TRBV21-1 to TRBJ1-2; no check of the table's D call, TRBD1, against the DNA was made. TRBV21-1 represents a pseudogene. The CDR3 is made up of 14 amino acids. DNA for the CDR3: TGTGCCAGCAGCAAAGACAGCCTGTGCTATGGCTACACCTTC. Translated, it gives CASSKDSLCYGYTF.

The CDR3 spells CASRKPGQHYEQYF. The CDR3 nucleotides are TGTGCCAGCCGCAAGCCCGGACAGCACTACGAGCAGTACTTC. The rearrangement uses TRBV6-6 and TRBJ2-7; D possibly corresponds to TRBD1 (6 bases). This CDR3 has 14 residues. The germline V and J ends were trimmed by 8 bases and 3 bases, with 17 bases remaining between them. Germline V gene sequence: CDR1 MNHNY, CDR2 SVGAGI (reference sequence).

The V and J genes are TRBV30 and TRBJ1-1, with D perhaps matching TRBD1 (6 bases). Germline lookup yields CDR1 GTSNPN and CDR2 SVGIG (reference sequence). This CDR3 is built from 11 residues. Trimming took off 3 bases at V and 5 bases at J, with 7 bases between the two ends. The CDR3 DNA reads TGTGCCTGGAGAGACAGGACTGAAGCTTTCTTT. This gives the protein CAWRDRTEAFF. Using reference TRBV30 and TRBJ1-1 for the parts outside the CDR3, the full variable domain is SQTIHQWPATLVQPVGSPLSLECTVEGTSNPNLYWYRQAAGRGLQLLFYSVGIGQISSEVPQNLSASRPQDRQFILSSKKLLLSDSGFYLCAWRDRTEAFFGQGTRLTVV.

The rearrangement uses TRBV11-2 and TRBJ2-3; 7 positions match TRBD2. V shed 5 bases, J shed 1 base, and the junction held 12 bases outside the gene matches. CDR1 is SGHAT, CDR2 FQNNGV, per germline. The CDR3 length is 17 residues. CDR3 bases: TGTGCCAGCAGCCCGAGGGTTACGGCGGGGGGCACAGATACGCAGTATTTT. Amino acids: CASSPRVTAGGTDTQYF.